Listed below are T cell receptor beta chains from one sample, sequenced in a study of blood T cell repertoires in COVID-19. Only in-frame clones appear in the TCRdb table, and some are missing; sequencing was by immunoSEQ multiplex PCR. The sample contains 100,000 to 110,000 clones, less than 90% of which appear only once. Sequencing input: peripheral blood. Source of these receptors: a man aged 25 to 40 in a cohort sampled during active COVID-19. Each CDR3 is given with its conserved first and last residue. The order of the fields is J gene, clone size, V gene, D gene, CDR3 DNA, CDR3 protein. The D gene is left open where the match is weak. A row's size may be missing; if present it is once, few, many or a size class.

TRBJ2-3,once,TRBV11-3,TRBD2,TGTGCCAGCAGCTTAGAGGGGCCCGGAGCGGGGGGGCTTGATACGCAGTATTTT,CASSLEGPGAGGLDTQYF
TRBJ2-2,once,TRBV6-1,-,TGTGCCAGCAGTGAAGTGGGGGGGCTCTTCACCGGGGAGCTGTTTTTT,CASSEVGGLFTGELFF
TRBJ2-2,-,TRBV14,TRBD1,TGTGCCAGCAGCCAAGGAATTCCGGACAGGGTCGCCGGGGAGCTGTTTTTT,CASSQGIPDRVAGELFF
TRBJ1-5,-,TRBV28,-,TGTGCCAGCAGTTCGGTAAAGGGAGCTAGCAATCAGCCCCAGCATTTT,CASSSVKGASNQPQHF
TRBJ1-6,-,TRBV19,TRBD1,TGTGCCAGTAGCTTGACAGGGGTGGGTTCACCCCTCCACTTT,CASSLTGVGSPLHF
TRBJ2-7,-,TRBV7-2,-,TGTGCCAGCAGCTTAATAGGGCCGGGGGGCCAGGATTACGAGCAGTACTTC,CASSLIGPGGQDYEQYF
TRBJ2-1,once,TRBV7-9,-,TGTGCCAGCAGCTTATTTTTTTTGGGGGCGGGGGCCTACAATGAGCAGTTCTTC,CASSLFFLGAGAYNEQFF
TRBJ2-1,-,TRBV4-1,TRBD2,TGCGCCAGCAAGGGTAGCGGGGGGGAATACAATGAGCAGTTCTTC,CASKGSGGEYNEQFF
TRBJ2-7,-,TRBV7-2,-,TGTGCCAGCAGCCCATTTAGCTCCGAGTCCTACGAGCAGTACTTC,CASSPFSSESYEQYF
TRBJ2-3,-,TRBV7-2,-,TGTGCCAGCAGCCCCCCAAGAGCGGGCGGGGTTAAGTATTTT,CASSPPRAGGVKYF
TRBJ1-4,-,TRBV6-5,-,TGTGCCAGCAGTAGACAGGTGACTAATGAAAAACTGTTTTTT,CASSRQVTNEKLFF
TRBJ1-2,-,TRBV19,TRBD1,TGTGCCAGTGGGGACAGCGAGGAAGGCTATGGCTACACCTTC,CASGDSEEGYGYTF
TRBJ1-6,-,TRBV6-2/TRBV6-3,-,TGTGCCAGCAGTTATGGGGCGATAGAGCCCCTCCACTTT,CASSYGAIEPLHF
TRBJ2-2,-,TRBV19,TRBD1,TGTGCCAGTAGTATCCCCCTGTACAGGGGGCTGGACACCGGGGAGCTGTTTTTT,CASSIPLYRGLDTGELFF
TRBJ2-7,once,TRBV18,TRBD1,TGTGCCAGCTCACATCGGGACAGGGCCTACGAGCAGTACTTC,CASSHRDRAYEQYF
TRBJ1-6,-,TRBV30,-,TGTGCCTGCCGGAGCTCCTATAATTCACCCCTCCACTTT,CACRSSYNSPLHF
TRBJ2-3,once,TRBV10-1,TRBD1,TGCGCCAGCACTGGGACAGGGAAGGGGGCAGATACGCAGTATTTT,CASTGTGKGADTQYF
TRBJ2-3,-,TRBV19,-,TGTGCCAGTAGTACCCACCGGGACTTCTTAACGCAGTATTTT,CASSTHRDFLTQYF
TRBJ2-2,-,TRBV23-1,-,TGCGCCAGCAGTCAATTTTACAGGGTGGGGACCGGGGAGCTGTTTTTT,CASSQFYRVGTGELFF
TRBJ2-7,-,TRBV5-1,TRBD1,TGCGCCAGCAGCTTGTCCCGGGACAGTTACGAGCAGTACTTC,CASSLSRDSYEQYF
TRBJ2-3,-,TRBV11-2,TRBD2,TGTGCCAGCAGCACCTTAGCGGGGGGTATAACAGATACGCAGTATTTT,CASSTLAGGITDTQYF
TRBJ1-1,-,TRBV30,TRBD1,TGTGCCTGGGTCACCTCCAGGGGGCGGGTCACTGAAGCTTTCTTT,CAWVTSRGRVTEAFF
TRBJ1-1,once,TRBV9,-,TGTGCCAGCAGCCCCTGGGGAGGGGAAGCTTTCTTT,CASSPWGGEAFF
TRBJ1-1,-,TRBV19,-,TGTGCCAGTAGTATAGGGGGCAGGGCAAACACTGAAGCTTTCTTT,CASSIGGRANTEAFF
TRBJ1-1,-,TRBV9,-,TGTGCCAGCAGCCCGGCGGGGATCCGGAACACTGAAGCTTTCTTT,CASSPAGIRNTEAFF
TRBJ1-1,-,TRBV3-1/TRBV3-2,TRBD1,TGTGCCAGCTCGCCGCGGACAGGTGAAGCTTTCTTT,CASSPRTGEAFF
TRBJ2-1,-,TRBV7-9,-,TGTGCCAGCAGCTTCAACAGTTTGGCCTACAATGAGCAGTTCTTC,CASSFNSLAYNEQFF
TRBJ1-5,-,TRBV5-1,-,TGCGCCAGCAGCTTGGGCTCGCAGGGCGGACAGCCCCAGCATTTT,CASSLGSQGGQPQHF
TRBJ2-3,-,TRBV28,TRBD2,TGTGCCAGCAGTCTACCCTCCTTGGGACTAGCGGGCACAGATACGCAGTATTTT,CASSLPSLGLAGTDTQYF
TRBJ1-2,-,TRBV9,-,TGTGCCAGCAGCGCGGCAACAGGGTCGAGCTATGGCTACACCTTC,CASSAATGSSYGYTF
TRBJ2-5,-,TRBV30,TRBD1,TGTGCCTGGGCCACAGGGGAGAGGACCCAGTACTTC,CAWATGERTQYF
TRBJ1-1,-,TRBV5-4,-,TGTGCCAGCAGCCCCCAAAGGAAAAATATCGGACATCTGAACACTGAAGCTTTCTTT,CASSPQRKNIGHLNTEAFF
TRBJ1-5,-,TRBV7-8,-,TGTGCCAGCAGCCCGTCGGGTATCGGTACACCGCTTAGCCCCCGTTTT,CASSPSGIGTPLSPRF
TRBJ1-5,once,TRBV7-2,-,TGTGCCAGCAGCTTACAGGACAATCAGCCCCAGCATTTT,CASSLQDNQPQHF
TRBJ2-7,-,TRBV6-5,TRBD1,TGTGCCAGCAGCGGGACAGGGGTTCTCTACGAGCAGTACTTC,CASSGTGVLYEQYF
TRBJ2-1,-,TRBV15,TRBD2,TGTGCCACCAGCAGACGTAGCGGGGGGTCATACAATGAGCAGTTCTTC,CATSRRSGGSYNEQFF
TRBJ2-2,once,TRBV2,-,TGTGCCAGCAGGCTCGACACCGACACCGGGGAGCTGTTTTTT,CASRLDTDTGELFF
TRBJ1-5,-,TRBV12-3/TRBV12-4,-,TGTGCCAGCAGCTTTAATAGCAATCAGCCCCAGCATTTT,CASSFNSNQPQHF
TRBJ1-5,-,TRBV19,TRBD1,TGTGCCAGTAGATCTGGGGGACAGGGGTTGTTTCAGCCCCAGCATTTT,CASRSGGQGLFQPQHF
TRBJ1-2,-,TRBV5-1,-,TGCGCCAGCAGCACGGGACACGGCCGAAACTATGGCTACACCTTC,CASSTGHGRNYGYTF
TRBJ1-5,-,TRBV18,-,TGTGCCAGCTCTCCCCCGGAGGGGCGCAATCAGCCCCAGCATTTT,CASSPPEGRNQPQHF
TRBJ2-5,-,TRBV27,TRBD1,TGTGCCAGCAGTCACACGAGACAGGGGGCCGGGGAGACCCAGTACTTC,CASSHTRQGAGETQYF
TRBJ2-3,-,TRBV2,-,TGTGCCAGCATAATGGGGATGCCCAGACAGGTGCCAGGGGCTCCTAGCACAGATACGCAGTATTTT,CASIMGMPRQVPGAPSTDTQYF
TRBJ2-1,-,TRBV5-1,TRBD2,TGCGCCAGCAGCTTTTCCAGCGGGGGGGCCCCTCGGGAGCAGTTCTTC,CASSFSSGGAPREQFF
TRBJ1-4,-,TRBV16,TRBD1,TGTGCCAGCAGCCTGGGGACAGGCCAAAAACTGTTTTTT,CASSLGTGQKLFF
TRBJ1-2,-,TRBV6-5,TRBD1,TGTGCCAGCAGAAGGGACAGCCTAAACTATGGCTACACCTTC,CASRRDSLNYGYTF